This entry describes one TCR beta chain. Authors' data handling: How many nucleated cells were present was estimated from reference gene primer amplification. The protocol was immunoSEQ multiplex PCR, while the TCRdb copy is restricted to in-frame clones and leaves out a portion. D and trimming were read from the DNA, whereas the V and J calls and clone size are those reported in that table. This table holds fewer than 400,000 clones, around 85% found once. This record belongs to a study of blood T cell repertoires in COVID-19. In the study overall: The United States, Italy and Spain supplied acute and convalescent COVID-19 samples. PBMCs, B-cell-depleted T cells, or T cells provided the cDNA or gDNA that made up the material.

The sequence was collected from a woman younger than 30 with acute or convalescent COVID-19. Sequenced sample: peripheral blood.

In nucleotides, the CDR3 is TGCGCCAGCAGCTTGGGTGACATTTGGTCCGGGGAGCTGTTTTTT. This codes for CASSLGDIWSGELFF. The chain recombines TRBV5-1 with TRBJ2-2; D is uncertain. Per germline, CDR1 SGHRS and CDR2 YFSETQ. This CDR3 has 15 amino acids. With 0 bases removed from V and 6 bases from J, the gap between germline ends came to 12 bases.